The next 27 T cell receptor beta chains were all read from a single sample in a study of T cell repertoires in cytomegalovirus infection. TCRdb independently ran MiXCR on the reads; one entry per CDR3 protein. The repertoire holds some 200,000 distinct CDR3 sequences, with 9.5% as singletons. The sample was PBMCs. The receptor source for this set is a human donor in good health (CMV status not recorded). Some clones in this sample may be carry-over from other donors' samples.

The chain combines TRBV27 with TRBJ1-4, with a tentative D call TRBD1 (5 bases). The V gene's germline CDR1 is MNHEY and CDR2 SMNVEV (reference sequence). Trimming stripped 6 bases from V and 4 bases from J, with 12 bases between. The CDR3 loop spans 14 amino acids. The CDR3 DNA reads as TGTGCCAGCAGCCGGGGGAGCTTTAATGAAAAACTGTTTTTT. Amino acid sequence: CASSRGSFNEKLFF. Full variable domain (outside the CDR3, taken from reference TRBV27 and TRBJ1-4): EAQVTQNPRYLITVTGKKLTVTCSQNMNHEYMSWYRQDPGLGLRQIYYSMNVEVTDKGDVPEGYKVSRKEKRNFPLILESPSPNQTSLYFCASSRGSFNEKLFFGSGTQLSVL.

The CDR3 coding sequence is TGTGCCAGCAGCTCTAGGTCAGGCTATGGCTACACCTTC. This gives the protein CASSSRSGYGYTF. The genes are TRBV6-5 and TRBJ1-2; no clear D gene. Trimming pared 6 bases from V and 4 bases from J, leaving 12 bases between. The V gene's germline CDR1 is MNHEY and CDR2 SVGAGI. CDR3 size: 13 residues.

The chain has TRBV20-1 and TRBJ2-1; the D gene is possibly TRBD1 (6 bases). This CDR3 is 19 amino acids long. Looked up from germline, CDR1 is DFQATT and CDR2 is SNEGSKA (reference sequence). V dropped 2 bases and J dropped 0 bases, with 23 bases sitting between them. CDR3 in amino acids: CSARPSTGLAGDSYNEQFF. Written as DNA, the CDR3 is TGCAGTGCTAGACCGTCTACAGGGTTGGCGGGTGACTCCTACAATGAGCAGTTCTTC.

This clonotype was seen more than once but under ten times. This chain links TRBV12-3 or TRBV12-4 with TRBJ1-1; weak D call: TRBD1 (5 bases). Trimming cost V 11 bases and J 8 bases, with 15 bases left between them. This CDR3 has 11 residues. The CDR3 protein is CAGGQGREAFF. CDR3 sequence (DNA): TGTGCCGGCGGGCAGGGTCGGGAAGCTTTCTTT.

The table lists this clonotype with many counts. The rearrangement links TRBV28 to TRBJ1-1, with D possibly matching TRBD1 (6 bases). The V gene lost 10 bases and the J gene lost 4 bases, with 19 bases spanning the gap. Germline values: CDR1 MDHEN, CDR2 SYDVKM. CDR3 length: 14 amino acids. This CDR3 is CATRRGALGTEAFF. CDR3 sequence (DNA): TGTGCCACTAGACGGGGGGCGCTTGGCACTGAAGCTTTCTTT.

This clonotype was counted ten times or more. This sequence joins TRBV7-2 and TRBJ2-3; D is undetermined. The germline V gene encodes CDR1 SGHTA and CDR2 FQGNSA. Trimming left V 5 bases short and J 1 base short, with 19 bases between. This CDR3 spans 17 amino acids. For the CDR3, the DNA is TGTGCCAGCAGCACCAACCCTTTATCTTTTGGCACAGATACGCAGTATTTT. This gives the protein CASSTNPLSFGTDTQYF.

There are a few counts of this clonotype. This chain uses TRBV28 with TRBJ1-1; tentative D call: TRBD1 (5 bases). V lost 6 bases and J lost 4, with 9 bases in between. The CDR3 extends over 12 amino acids. CDR1 is MDHEN, CDR2 SYDVKM, per germline. This CDR3 is CASRGPSTEAFF. CDR3 in DNA: TGTGCCAGCAGGGGGCCGAGCACTGAAGCTTTCTTT.

This rearrangement joins TRBV12-3 or TRBV12-4 to TRBJ2-3; no firm D call. The ends were cut back, 6 bases at V and 4 bases at J, with 8 bases in the middle. This CDR3 is built from 12 residues. The CDR3 coding sequence is TGTGCCAGCAGGGGAAGGTCAGATACGCAGTATTTT. It encodes CASRGRSDTQYF.

This clonotype was recorded at least ten times. V and J are TRBV7-2 and TRBJ2-5, with D perhaps TRBD1 (6 bases). CDR3 size: 15 residues. V shed 5 bases and J shed 2 bases, with 15 bases lying between them. CDR1 is SGHTA and CDR2 is FQGNSA in the germline V gene. In DNA form, the CDR3 reads TGTGCCAGCAGCCCTAACAGGGTAACTCAAGAGACCCAGTACTTC. It translates to CASSPNRVTQETQYF.

This clonotype was observed at least ten times. This sequence joins TRBV7-2 and TRBJ2-5, with 9 bases fitting TRBD2. Looked up from germline, CDR1 is SGHTA and CDR2 is FQGNSA. CDR3 length: 16 residues. The J segment lost 5 bases and the V segment lost 1 base, leaving 8 bases of the junction unmatched. Here the CDR3 reads CASSLVRREGRETQYF. The CDR3 region has the DNA TGTGCCAGCAGCTTAGTTCGGCGGGAGGGCCGTGAGACCCAGTACTTC.

This clonotype showed up many times. The chain employs TRBV7-2 and TRBJ1-2, with D maybe TRBD1 (5 bases). The germline V gene encodes CDR1 SGHTA and CDR2 FQGNSA. V was cut by 5 bases and J by 6 bases, with 22 bases left in between. This CDR3 contains 16 residues. CDR3: CASSPPGLAQGNGYTF. The CDR3 nucleotides are TGTGCCAGCAGCCCCCCGGGGTTGGCCCAGGGAAATGGCTACACCTTC.

Ten or more counts support this clonotype. The chain uses TRBV20-1 and TRBJ2-3; 13 bases fit TRBD2. The CDR3 loop spans 15 amino acids. Trimming cost V 5 bases and J 5 bases; bases outside gene matches: 7. CDR1 DFQATT and CDR2 SNEGSKA come from the germline V gene (reference sequence). The CDR3 is CSAVTSGRAEDTQYF. The CDR3 bases are TGCAGTGCTGTTACTAGCGGGAGGGCCGAAGATACGCAGTATTTT.

This clonotype was counted many times. The chain combines TRBV7-2 with TRBJ1-1; D not resolved. Trimming left V 3 bases short and J 5 bases short, with 7 bases between. The V gene's germline CDR1 is SGHTA and CDR2 FQGNSA. CDR3 length equals 12 residues. CDR3: CASSLGRTEAFF. The CDR3 region has the DNA TGTGCCAGCAGCTTGGGTAGAACTGAAGCTTTCTTT.

This clonotype appeared many times. The chain recombines TRBV28 with TRBJ2-5; D possibly uses TRBD1 or TRBD2 (6 bases each). The CDR3 is 13 residues long. V lost 7 bases, J lost 5 bases, and 14 bases lay in between. Germline loops: CDR1 MDHEN, CDR2 SYDVKM. CDR3 loop: CASTPGAGETQYF. Here the CDR3 DNA reads TGTGCCAGCACCCCGGGGGCCGGCGAGACCCAGTACTTC. Looking up the rest from reference TRBV28 and TRBJ2-5 gives the full variable domain: DVKVTQSSRYLVKRTGEKVFLECVQDMDHENMFWYRQDPGLGLRLIYFSYDVKMKEKGDIPEGYSVSREKKERFSLILESASTNQTSMYLCASTPGAGETQYFGPGTRLLVL.

This clonotype was seen many times. This chain joins TRBV7-9 and TRBJ2-5; D is uncertain. The CDR3 totals 14 residues. Trimming removed 1 base at V and 6 bases at J, with 12 bases between. The germline gives CDR1 SEHNR, CDR2 FQNEAQ (reference sequence). In nucleotides, the CDR3 is TGTGCCAGCAGCTTAGGAAAAGAGAGGAAGACCCAGTACTTC. Translated: CASSLGKERKTQYF.

This clonotype was recorded at least ten times. This chain joins TRBV7-2 and TRBJ2-7; D is uncertain. Trimming stripped 0 bases from V and 2 bases from J, with 5 bases between. Per germline, CDR1 SGHTA and CDR2 FQGNSA. This CDR3 region has 13 residues. The CDR3: CASSLATPYEQYF. CDR3 nucleotide sequence: TGTGCCAGCAGCTTAGCAACCCCCTACGAGCAGTACTTC.

This clonotype was observed a handful of times. The chain is built from TRBV9 and TRBJ1-4; tentative D call: TRBD1 (5 bases). CDR1 and CDR2 (germline): SGDLS, YYNGEE. This CDR3 region has 17 residues. V was shortened by 0 bases and J by 0 bases, with 12 bases between the two germline ends. The CDR3 here is CASSVGTGRATNEKLFF. The CDR3 nucleotides are TGTGCCAGCAGCGTAGGCACAGGTCGGGCAACTAATGAAAAACTGTTTTTT.

This clonotype appeared many times. The chain combines TRBV7-8 with TRBJ2-7; the D gene is possibly TRBD1 (6 bases). Germline-derived CDR1 and CDR2 are SGHVS and FQNEAQ. Trimming shortened V by 4 bases and J by 4 bases, and 14 bases separated the two germline ends. The CDR3 runs 14 residues. The CDR3, as DNA: TGTGCCAGCAGCTCCAGGGGTCGGACTTACGAGCAGTACTTC. Its translation is CASSSRGRTYEQYF. The entire variable domain, with the rest obtained from reference TRBV7-8 and TRBJ2-7, is as follows: GAGVSQSPRYKVAKRGQDVALRCDPISGHVSLFWYQQALGQGPEFLTYFQNEAQLDKSGLPSDRFFAERPEGSVSTLKIQRTQQEDSAVYLCASSSRGRTYEQYFGPGTRLTVT.

This clonotype was observed many times. The chain links TRBV27 to TRBJ1-1; D uncertain. Trimming stripped 4 bases from V and 0 bases from J, with 24 bases between. Per germline, CDR1 MNHEY and CDR2 SMNVEV (reference sequence). The CDR3 extends over 19 amino acids. In nucleotides, the CDR3 is TGTGCCAGCAGTTCAACACGTTCGGGAGCCGGGAGAATGAACACTGAAGCTTTCTTT. It encodes CASSSTRSGAGRMNTEAFF.

This clonotype was seen repeatedly, ten times or more. The chain couples TRBV6-6 to TRBJ2-3, with 7 nucleotides matching TRBD1. CDR1 is MNHNY and CDR2 is SVGAGI in the germline V gene (reference sequence). The CDR3 extends over 15 amino acids. Trimming removed 6 bases from V and 2 bases from J; junction bases left unmatched: 8. The CDR3 is CASSPTGVNTDTQYF. In DNA form, the CDR3 reads TGTGCCAGCAGCCCTACAGGGGTGAACACAGATACGCAGTATTTT.

This clonotype was seen only a few times. The rearrangement uses TRBV24-1 and TRBJ2-7, with D possibly matching TRBD1 (6 bases). The CDR3 spans 15 residues. Germline CDR1 is KGHDR and CDR2 is SFDVKD. Trimming left V 2 bases short and J 0 bases short, with 10 bases between. CDR3 coding DNA: TGTGCCACCAGTGATTCCAGACAGGCCTCCTACGAGCAGTACTTC. This gives the protein CATSDSRQASYEQYF.

This clonotype was counted ten times or more. The chain uses TRBV6-2 or TRBV6-3 and TRBJ2-7; 13 nucleotides match TRBD2. The CDR3 covers 17 residues. Germline lookup yields CDR1 MNHEY and CDR2 SVGEGT. Unmatched junction bases numbered 8, after V lost 5 bases and J lost 1 base. CDR3 in amino acids: CASSRLTSGGPSYEQYF. CDR3 DNA: TGTGCCAGCAGTCGCCTGACTAGCGGGGGGCCGTCCTACGAGCAGTACTTC.

This clonotype was counted at least ten times. The gene calls are TRBV19 and TRBJ1-1; no clear D. V was pared by 7 bases and J by 0 bases, with 9 bases between. Per the germline V gene, CDR1 is LNHDA and CDR2 is SQIVND (reference sequence). The CDR3 runs to 13 residues. This chain's CDR3 is CASTRVMNTEAFF. CDR3 DNA sequence: TGTGCCAGTACGAGGGTTATGAACACTGAAGCTTTCTTT. The full variable domain, in which reference TRBV19 and TRBJ1-1 provide the parts outside the CDR3, is DGGITQSPKYLFRKEGQNVTLSCEQNLNHDAMYWYRQDPGQGLRLIYYSQIVNDFQKGDIAEGYSVSREKKESFPLTVTSAQKNPTAFYLCASTRVMNTEAFFGQGTRLTVV.

In this sample, this clonotype turned up many times. The chain carries TRBV2 and TRBJ2-2, with TRBD2 identical over 11 bases. CDR1 is SNHLY and CDR2 is FYNNEI in the germline V gene. The trim removed 6 bases at V and 6 bases at J, leaving 6 bases unmatched. This CDR3 has 15 amino acids. DNA of the CDR3: TGTGCCAGCAGCCTACTAGCGGGAGAGGCCGGGGAGCTGTTTTTT. Residues: CASSLLAGEAGELFF. The full variable domain, rest sourced from reference TRBV2 and TRBJ2-2, is EPEVTQTPSHQVTQMGQEVILRCVPISNHLYFYWYRQILGQKVEFLVSFYNNEISEKSEIFDDQFSVERPDGSNFTLKIRSTKLEDSAMYFCASSLLAGEAGELFFGEGSRLTVL.

V is TRBV27 and J is TRBJ2-1; TRBD1 is a possible D gene (6 bases). Germline V gene lookup returns CDR1 MNHEY and CDR2 SMNVEV (reference sequence). The V gene lost 5 bases and the J gene lost 1 base, with 21 bases spanning the gap. This CDR3 is built from 18 residues. The DNA for the CDR3 is TGTGCCAGCAGTCAATGGGTGGGGGCAGGGGTTTCCTACAATGAGCAGTTCTTC. This translates into CASSQWVGAGVSYNEQFF.

This clonotype showed up many times. The chain recombines TRBV6-6 with TRBJ2-7, with 9 bases aligning to TRBD1. This CDR3 has 13 amino acids. Germline CDR1 reads MNHNY; CDR2 reads SVGAGI (reference sequence). The ends lost 8 bases at V and 6 bases at J; junction bases unmatched: 8. For the CDR3, the DNA is TGTGCCAGCGACGGGACAGGGAATGGCGAGCAGTACTTC. Its protein is CASDGTGNGEQYF.

This clonotype was detected many times. The chain has TRBV28 and TRBJ2-5, with a tentative D call TRBD2 (6 bases). The V end was cut by 2 bases, the J end by 7 bases, with 14 bases between. The CDR3 has 14 amino acids. In germline, CDR1 is MDHEN, CDR2 SYDVKM. As DNA, the CDR3 is TGTGCCAGCAGTTTAGGGGGGACCCTAATGACCCAGTACTTC. This encodes CASSLGGTLMTQYF. Drawing the rest from reference TRBV28 and TRBJ2-5, the complete variable domain is DVKVTQSSRYLVKRTGEKVFLECVQDMDHENMFWYRQDPGLGLRLIYFSYDVKMKEKGDIPEGYSVSREKKERFSLILESASTNQTSMYLCASSLGGTLMTQYFGPGTRLLVL.